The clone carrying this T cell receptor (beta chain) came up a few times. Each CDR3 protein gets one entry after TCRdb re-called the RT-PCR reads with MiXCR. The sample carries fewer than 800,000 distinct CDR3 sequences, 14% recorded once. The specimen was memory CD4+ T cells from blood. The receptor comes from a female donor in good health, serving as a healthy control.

The CDR3 nucleotides are TGTGCCATCAGTGCTAGTCGAGAGAACACTGAAGCTTTCTTT. This translates into CAISASRENTEAFF. V gene TRBV10-3 combines with J gene TRBJ1-1; D remains unclear. Deletions cut 4 bases from V and 1 base from J, with 10 bases between. The CDR3 runs 14 residues. Germline loops: CDR1 ENHRY, CDR2 SYGVKD.